This TCR beta chain was obtained from a study of blood T cells in healthy people across ages. Those donating, healthy Caucasian individuals from Russia, were aged roughly 6 to 100. At least 7 million PBMCs were isolated per sample. It was with a sample-barcoded 5' primer and a J-beta primer mix that a second PCR of roughly 7 to 12 cycles was run. TCRdb recomputed calls from the 5' RACE reads with MiXCR, one row per CDR3 protein. This sample carries about 730,000 distinct CDR3 sequences, roughly 43% of them seen once, and the ten largest clones take under 25%. Study-wide findings and caveats: Diversity of TCR beta per million T cells declined in a roughly linear way with age.

About this clonotype: Antigen specificity is unknown.

Trimming removed 4 bases from V and 3 bases from J; junction bases left unmatched: 1. The germline CDR1 and CDR2 sequences are SEHNR and FQNEAQ (reference sequence). This CDR3 has 16 amino acids. The chain combines TRBV7-9 with TRBJ2-2; 14 nucleotides line up with TRBD2. The sequence derives from an older woman in good health. Sequenced: blood. CDR3 region: CASSSGLAGDTGELFF. The DNA of the CDR3 is TGTGCCAGCAGCTCGGGACTAGCGGGGGACACCGGGGAGCTGTTTTTT.